The 14 T cell receptor beta chains below were found in one sample sequenced in a study of T cells after yellow fever vaccination. Each CDR3 protein gets one entry after TCRdb re-called the 5' RACE reads with MiXCR. The sample shows 450,000 to 600,000 distinct CDR3 sequences, approximately 13% of them seen only once. Specimen: PBMCs, collected on the day of the yellow fever booster vaccination. The receptors originated from a man aged 25-40 years who received the YFV17D yellow fever vaccine.

V is TRBV12-3 or TRBV12-4 and J is TRBJ2-7, with 11 nucleotides matching TRBD2. V was pared by 5 bases and J by 6 bases, with 9 bases of the junction left unmatched. CDR3 length equals 15 residues. CDR3 sequence: CASSLMTSGVVEQYF. DNA of the CDR3: TGTGCCAGCAGTCTTATGACTAGCGGGGTCGTCGAGCAGTACTTC.

The chain is built from TRBV12-3 or TRBV12-4 and TRBJ2-7, with a tentative D call TRBD2 (6 bases). V lost 8 bases, J lost 4 bases, and 21 bases lay in between. The CDR3 length is 15 residues. The CDR3 loop reads CASSRGGKRVYEQYF. DNA for the CDR3: TGTGCCAGCTCTAGGGGCGGGAAGCGGGTATACGAGCAGTACTTC.

The chain links TRBV29-1 to TRBJ2-7, with D maybe TRBD2 (7 bases). Germline assignment: CDR1 SQVTM and CDR2 ANQGSEA. The V and J ends lost 4 bases and 3 bases respectively, with 13 bases between them. The CDR3 length is 13 residues. The CDR3 coding sequence is TGCAGCGTTGGGGGGCTAGCGGTCTACGAGCAGTACTTC. It encodes CSVGGLAVYEQYF.

The J gene is TRBJ2-3, the V gene TRBV10-3; no firm D call. Germline CDR1 is ENHRY and CDR2 is SYGVKD. Trimming pared 0 bases from V and 0 bases from J, leaving 4 bases between. The CDR3 consists of 14 residues. This chain's CDR3 is CAISESWSTDTQYF. CDR3 coding DNA: TGTGCCATCAGTGAGTCTTGGAGCACAGATACGCAGTATTTT.

This clonotype occurred a few times. The V and J genes are TRBV5-1 and TRBJ2-7, with 8 bases identical to TRBD2. Germline V gene data show CDR1 as SGHRS and CDR2 as YFSETQ. V dropped 5 bases and J dropped 3; count of bases not matched to a gene: 10. The CDR3 loop spans 15 amino acids. The CDR3: CASSSPGLGIYEQYF. The CDR3 DNA follows: TGCGCCAGCAGTTCTCCGGGACTAGGAATCTACGAGCAGTACTTC.

This sequence joins TRBV20-1 and TRBJ2-1; 7 bases map to TRBD2. CDR1 is DFQATT, CDR2 SNEGSKA, per germline (reference sequence). There are 15 residues in the CDR3. J lost 3 bases, V lost 7 bases, and 12 bases had no gene match. CDR3 in amino acids: CSVNWNGRIYNEQFF. CDR3 bases: TGCAGTGTTAACTGGAACGGGAGGATCTACAATGAGCAGTTCTTC.

The chain links TRBV12-3 or TRBV12-4 to TRBJ1-4; no reliable D call. The V end lost 3 bases, the J end lost 4 bases, and 12 bases lay between the germline ends. The CDR3 length is 15 residues. CDR3 nucleotides: TGTGCCAGCAGTTTTGGGTCATCGAGTAATGAAAAACTGTTTTTT. Residues: CASSFGSSSNEKLFF.

V and J are TRBV14 and TRBJ2-7; D remains unclear. The germline V and J ends were trimmed by 3 bases and 2 bases, with 11 bases remaining between them. The CDR3 runs to 14 residues. Germline V gene data show CDR1 as SGHDN and CDR2 as FVKESK. The CDR3 nucleotides read TGTGCCAGCAGCCATGTCTCTAGGCCCTACGAGCAGTACTTC. This gives the protein CASSHVSRPYEQYF.

In its sample, this clonotype was seen many times. The gene calls are TRBV5-5 and TRBJ1-2, with TRBD1 matching 10 bases. The J segment lost 12 bases and the V segment lost 3 bases, leaving 8 bases of the junction unmatched. Germline V lookup: CDR1 SGHKS, CDR2 YYEKEE (reference sequence). The CDR3 loop spans 13 amino acids. In DNA form, the CDR3 reads TGTGCCAGCAGCTCCACGGACAGGGGGGGAGACACCTTC. Its translation: CASSSTDRGGDTF.

The J gene is TRBJ2-7, the V gene TRBV12-3 or TRBV12-4; the D gene is possibly TRBD2 (6 bases). The CDR3 totals 14 residues. V dropped 4 bases and J dropped 3 bases, with 13 bases sitting between them. CDR3 DNA sequence: TGTGCCAGCAGTTCCCGGGGAGGATACTACGAGCAGTACTTC. It is translated as CASSSRGGYYEQYF.

The rearrangement uses TRBV7-2 and TRBJ2-1; TRBD1 matches 8 bases. CDR3 length: 15 amino acids. CDR1 SGHTA and CDR2 FQGNSA come from the germline V gene. The V segment lost 5 bases and the J segment 7 bases; nucleotides outside the gene matches: 10. The CDR3 sequence is CASSAPGQVPNEQFF. CDR3 in DNA: TGTGCCAGCAGCGCGCCGGGACAGGTACCGAATGAGCAGTTCTTC.

Only a few counts were recorded for this clonotype. The V gene is TRBV6-1, the J gene TRBJ2-3; D unresolved. The CDR3 extends over 14 amino acids. Between the trimmed V and J ends, which lost 6 bases and 0 bases, there was a span of 10 bases. Germline V gene data show CDR1 as MNHNS and CDR2 as SASEGT. In nucleotides, the CDR3 is TGTGCCAGCAGGACCGAGGTTAGCACAGATACGCAGTATTTT. It yields the protein CASRTEVSTDTQYF.

This clonotype was seen many times. The chain couples TRBV9 to TRBJ2-7; possible D gene TRBD2, 6 bases. V was cut by 3 bases and J by 3 bases, with 10 bases left in between. The CDR3 runs 13 residues. The germline V gene encodes CDR1 SGDLS and CDR2 YYNGEE. The CDR3 protein is CASSGDSNYEQYF. The CDR3 region has the DNA TGTGCCAGCAGCGGGGACTCGAACTACGAGCAGTACTTC.

This clonotype was seen more than once but under ten times. This chain links TRBV7-2 with TRBJ2-7; D gene ambiguous. The length of the CDR3 is 14 residues. V was cut by 5 bases and J by 3 bases, with 14 bases left in between. Germline values: CDR1 SGHTA, CDR2 FQGNSA. The CDR3 region is CASSPWTLGYEQYF. In DNA form, the CDR3 reads TGTGCCAGCAGCCCGTGGACCTTGGGCTACGAGCAGTACTTC.